The T cell receptor beta chain described here comes from a study of T-cell reconstitution after alpha-beta-depleted transplantation in children. V lost 0 bases and J lost 1, with 7 bases in between. CDR1 and CDR2 (germline): SGHTA, FQGNSA. The CDR3 is 15 residues long. A library of TCRbeta sequences, prepared with unique molecular identifiers, was generated. TCRdb processed the PCR reads anew with MiXCR; each CDR3 protein has one entry. The sample records around 490,000 distinct CDR3 sequences, approximately 10% being singletons. As for this clonotype: Its antigen is unknown.

General study points: Alpha-beta T cells about two months after transplant reportedly derived from several hundred expanded graft clones. Surviving recipient T cells and intrathymic progenitors accounted for some patients' high TCRbeta diversity at day 60. Newly generated T cells supplied most T-cell counts and diversity one year post-transplant.

The receptor's source is a female patient aged 2 to 10 who had a stem cell transplant for aplastic anemia, so the T cells may come from the graft donor. V is TRBV7-2 and J is TRBJ1-5; possible D gene TRBD1, 5 bases. Sequenced material: PBMCs, mostly from graft donor cells, taken 180 days after TCRalphabeta/CD19-depleted stem cell transplant. The CDR3 DNA is TGTGCCAGCAGCTTAGCCAGGGCCAGCAATCAGCCCCAGCATTTT. The encoded protein is CASSLARASNQPQHF.